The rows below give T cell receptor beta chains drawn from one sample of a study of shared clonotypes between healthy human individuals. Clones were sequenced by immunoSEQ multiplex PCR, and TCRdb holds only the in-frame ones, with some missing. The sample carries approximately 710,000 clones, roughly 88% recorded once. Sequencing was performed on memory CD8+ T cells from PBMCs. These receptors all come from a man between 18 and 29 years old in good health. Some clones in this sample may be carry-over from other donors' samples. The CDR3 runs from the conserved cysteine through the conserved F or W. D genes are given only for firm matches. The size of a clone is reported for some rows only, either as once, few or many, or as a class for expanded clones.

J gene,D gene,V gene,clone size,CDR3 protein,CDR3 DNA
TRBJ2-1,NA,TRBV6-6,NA,CASSYTVKVGNEQFF,TGTGCCAGCAGTTACACGGTAAAGGTGGGCAATGAGCAGTTCTTC
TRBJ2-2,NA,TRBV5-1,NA,CASSLGLSNTGELFF,TGCGCCAGCAGCTTGGGGTTAAGTAACACCGGGGAGCTGTTTTTT
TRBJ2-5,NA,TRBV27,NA,CASSLWASGETQYF,TGTGCCAGCAGTTTATGGGCTAGTGGGGAGACCCAGTACTTC
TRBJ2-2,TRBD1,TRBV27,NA,CASSLGQGTGELFF,TGTGCCAGCAGTTTAGGACAGGGGACCGGGGAGCTGTTTTTT
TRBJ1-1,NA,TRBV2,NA,CASSEGSGNTEAFF,TGTGCCAGCAGTGAAGGGTCCGGGAACACTGAAGCTTTCTTT
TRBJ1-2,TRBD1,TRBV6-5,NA,CASRRTGESYGYTF,TGTGCCAGCAGAAGGACAGGGGAGAGTTATGGCTACACCTTC
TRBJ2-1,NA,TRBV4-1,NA,CASSQELASRGDEQFF,TGCGCCAGCAGCCAGGAGCTAGCGAGTAGGGGGGATGAGCAGTTCTTC
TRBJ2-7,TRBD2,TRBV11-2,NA,CASSLALAGGRYEQYF,TGTGCCAGCAGCTTAGCCTTAGCGGGAGGGCGTTACGAGCAGTACTTC
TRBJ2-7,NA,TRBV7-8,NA,CAVGPSYEQYF,TGTGCCGTCGGGCCCTCCTACGAGCAGTACTTC
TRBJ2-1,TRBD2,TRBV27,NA,CASSLGRLAGGNEQFF,TGTGCCAGCAGTTTAGGTCGACTAGCGGGAGGGAATGAGCAGTTCTTC
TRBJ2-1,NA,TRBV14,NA,CASSQLPSASSYNEQFF,TGTGCCAGCAGCCAACTACCTAGCGCGAGCTCCTACAATGAGCAGTTCTTC
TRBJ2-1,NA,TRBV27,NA,CASSSVDSLDNEQFF,TGTGCCAGCAGTTCAGTGGACTCGCTGGACAATGAGCAGTTCTTC
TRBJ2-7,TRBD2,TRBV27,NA,CASSLSVAGDYYEQYF,TGTGCCAGCAGTTTATCAGTAGCGGGAGACTACTACGAGCAGTACTTC
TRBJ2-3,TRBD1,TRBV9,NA,CASSVFGQGIADTQYF,TGTGCCAGCAGCGTTTTTGGACAGGGGATCGCAGATACGCAGTATTTT
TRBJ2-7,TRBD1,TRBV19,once,CASKRTGDYEQYF,TGTGCCAGTAAGAGGACAGGGGATTACGAGCAGTACTTC
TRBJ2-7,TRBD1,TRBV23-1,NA,CASSQPRDRGHEQYF,TGCGCCAGCAGTCAGCCCCGGGACAGGGGCCACGAGCAGTACTTC
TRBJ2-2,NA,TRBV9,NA,CASSVRGNGELFF,TGTGCCAGCAGCGTACGGGGGAACGGGGAGCTGTTTTTT